Each of the 14 T cell receptor beta chains below was sequenced from the same sample in a study of OX40 agonist ivuxolimab in advanced cancers. This table comes from immunoSEQ multiplex PCR, and its TCRdb copy is limited to in-frame clones, with some not included. In the table there are tens of thousands of clones, 75% to 85% of which are singletons. The sequenced sample was CD4+ or CD8+ T cells sorted from blood, obtained in a trial of the OX40 agonist ivuxolimab. The receptors stem from an adult with an advanced solid tumor such as melanoma, head and neck, liver or kidney cancer.

The J gene is TRBJ2-3, the V gene TRBV7-2; 11 positions agree with TRBD1. Germline V gives CDR1 SGHTA, CDR2 FQGNSA. This CDR3 comprises 14 residues. V lost 5 bases and J lost 4; bases outside the gene matches: 2. CDR3 sequence: CASSRDRGSDTQYF. The CDR3 region has the DNA TGTGCCAGCAGCAGGGACAGGGGGTCAGATACGCAGTATTTT. The full variable domain, with the rest looked up from reference TRBV7-2 and TRBJ2-3, is GAGVSQSPSNKVTEKGKDVELRCDPISGHTALYWYRQSLGQGLEFLIYFQGNSAPDKSGLPSDRFSAERTGGSVSTLTIQRTQQEDSAVYLCASSRDRGSDTQYFGPGTRLTVL.

This clone was detected a few times. The chain carries TRBV5-4 and TRBJ1-1, with 7 bases identical to TRBD1. CDR1 and CDR2 from the germline V gene are SGHNT and YYREEE (reference sequence). Trimming took 4 bases from V and 4 from J; bases not matched to a gene: 7. This CDR3 comprises 14 residues. The CDR3 is CASSTYRGGTEAFF. Here the CDR3 DNA reads TGTGCCAGCAGCACGTACAGGGGTGGCACTGAAGCTTTCTTT.

The V call is TRBV7-2, the J call TRBJ1-2, with TRBD1 matching over 7 bases. The ends lost 1 base at V and 2 bases at J; junction bases unmatched: 7. CDR1 is SGHTA and CDR2 is FQGNSA in the germline V gene. This CDR3 contains 16 residues. The chain's CDR3 is CASSLGGGTANYGYTF. Written as DNA, the CDR3 is TGTGCCAGCAGCTTAGGCGGGGGGACAGCAAACTATGGCTACACCTTC.

This chain joins TRBV4-1 and TRBJ2-7; a weak D match, TRBD2 (6 bases). CDR3 length: 15 residues. Germline V CDR1 and CDR2: MGHRA, YSYEKL. The germline V and J ends were trimmed by 4 bases and 4 bases, with 17 bases remaining between them. The CDR3 loop is CASSPLRGASYEQYF. For the CDR3, the DNA is TGCGCCAGCAGCCCCCTGCGCGGGGCCTCGTACGAGCAGTACTTC.

This chain links TRBV5-6 with TRBJ2-3, with D perhaps TRBD1 (5 bases). This CDR3 region has 14 residues. Germline V gives CDR1 SGHDT, CDR2 YYEEEE. Trimming cost V 4 bases and J 4 bases, with 13 bases left between them. This CDR3 reads CASSVRGSADTQYF. The CDR3 DNA sequence: TGTGCCAGCAGCGTAAGGGGTTCGGCAGATACGCAGTATTTT. Combining the CDR3 with reference TRBV5-6 and TRBJ2-3 gives the whole variable domain DAGVTQSPTHLIKTRGQQVTLRCSPKSGHDTVSWYQQALGQGPQFIFQYYEEEERQRGNFPDRFSGHQFPNYSSELNVNALLLGDSALYLCASSVRGSADTQYFGPGTRLTVL.

In the case of this clone: Other DNA sequences in the same sample also yield this CDR3. The J gene is TRBJ1-2, the V gene TRBV19, with 8 nucleotides matching TRBD1. This CDR3 is 15 amino acids long. The J segment lost 4 bases and the V segment lost 3 bases, leaving 7 bases of the junction unmatched. CDR1 and CDR2 (germline): LNHDA, SQIVND (reference sequence). The chain's CDR3 is CASSMGQGASYGYTF. The CDR3 region has the DNA TGTGCCAGTAGTATGGGGCAGGGGGCTAGCTATGGCTACACCTTC. Combining the CDR3 with reference TRBV19 and TRBJ1-2 gives the whole variable domain DGGITQSPKYLFRKEGQNVTLSCEQNLNHDAMYWYRQDPGQGLRLIYYSQIVNDFQKGDIAEGYSVSREKKESFPLTVTSAQKNPTAFYLCASSMGQGASYGYTFGSGTRLTVV.

The chain has TRBV19 and TRBJ1-2; D remains ambiguous. CDR1 is LNHDA and CDR2 is SQIVND in the germline V gene (reference sequence). This CDR3 spans 13 amino acids. Trimming took off 4 bases at V and 4 bases at J, with 10 bases between the two ends. CDR3 protein: CASSSQDIYGYTF. The CDR3 nucleotides are TGTGCCAGTAGTAGCCAGGATATCTATGGCTACACCTTC.

The chain uses TRBV7-2 and TRBJ1-6; D uncertain. Germline V gene sequence: CDR1 SGHTA, CDR2 FQGNSA. V lost 5 bases, J lost 0 bases, and 11 bases lay in between. CDR3 length: 16 residues. The CDR3 spells CASSLEYGSYNSPLHF. The DNA for the CDR3 is TGTGCCAGCAGCCTCGAGTATGGCTCCTATAATTCACCCCTCCACTTT. The full variable domain, completed using reference TRBV7-2 and TRBJ1-6, is GAGVSQSPSNKVTEKGKDVELRCDPISGHTALYWYRQSLGQGLEFLIYFQGNSAPDKSGLPSDRFSAERTGGSVSTLTIQRTQQEDSAVYLCASSLEYGSYNSPLHFGNGTRLTVT.

The CDR3 reads CASRPGQDWSYTF. CDR3 DNA sequence: TGTGCCAGCCGCCCGGGACAGGACTGGAGCTACACCTTC. The J gene is TRBJ1-2, the V gene TRBV6-1; 8 bases map to TRBD1. Germline V gives CDR1 MNHNS, CDR2 SASEGT. V was clipped by 8 bases and J by 9 bases; unmatched bases: 11. This CDR3 is 13 amino acids long.

The chain recombines TRBV6-5 with TRBJ1-2, with D possibly being TRBD1 (5 bases). The CDR3 extends over 15 amino acids. Germline CDR1 reads MNHEY; CDR2 reads SVGAGI. The V gene lost 5 bases and the J gene lost 2 bases, with 15 bases spanning the gap. Here the CDR3 DNA reads TGTGCCAGCAGTCTCCAGGGAGTGGGGAACTATGGCTACACCTTC. Residues: CASSLQGVGNYGYTF.

The chain combines TRBV1 with TRBJ1-6; the DNA was not compared with TRBD1, the D call given in the table. TRBV1 counts as a pseudogene. This CDR3 has 14 amino acids. The CDR3 nucleotides are TGCACCAGCAGCCAGGGACAGTATCGTTCACCCCTCCACTTT. As protein: CTSSQGQYRSPLHF.

Ten or more counts support this clone. The chain has TRBV27 and TRBJ1-2; D may be TRBD1 (5 bases). The length of the CDR3 is 13 residues. In germline, CDR1 is MNHEY, CDR2 SMNVEV (reference sequence). The V gene lost 6 bases and the J gene lost 7 bases, with 15 bases spanning the gap. The CDR3 DNA sequence: TGTGCCAGCAGAGGGGCAGGGAGAAGTGGCTACACCTTC. Its protein product is CASRGAGRSGYTF.

The chain couples TRBV18 to TRBJ1-2, with 8 bases aligning to TRBD1. CDR3 length: 13 amino acids. V shed 6 bases and J 8 bases; nucleotides not matched to a gene: 8. The V gene's germline CDR1 is KGHSH and CDR2 LQKENI. DNA for the CDR3: TGTGCCAGCTCTCCGGACAGGGTAGGGGGCTACACCTTC. Residues: CASSPDRVGGYTF.

The rearrangement uses TRBV5-1 and TRBJ2-1; D is unclear. The CDR3 runs 14 residues. The germline gives CDR1 SGHRS, CDR2 YFSETQ. The V and J ends lost 1 base and 10 bases respectively, with 15 bases between them. CDR3 sequence reads: CASSLWALAEEQFF. CDR3 DNA sequence: TGCGCCAGCAGCTTGTGGGCCCTGGCGGAGGAGCAGTTCTTC.